This T cell receptor beta chain was found in a study of cytomegalovirus exposure and HLA in healthy donors. Regarding the study as a whole: Productive status was seen about 87% or about 30% of the time for most TCR beta V segments in an earlier analysis. It was about 180 TCR beta chains that were listed as cytomegalovirus-associated. Later on, an analysis showed TCR association rates differing by HLA locus, with DRB1 the most and HLA-C the fewest. In a later analysis, V- and J-gene trimming of beta chains associated with a DCLRE1C missense variant, replicated independently.

The CDR3 consists of 13 residues. Germline CDR1 and CDR2: SNHLY and FYNNEI. Between the trimmed V and J ends, which lost 9 bases and 3 bases, there was a span of 14 bases. PCR involved 60 Vbeta and 13 Jbeta primers. Using immunoSEQ multiplex PCR, the repertoire was profiled, and TCRdb retains in-frame clones only, with some absent. The table lists roughly 130,000 clones, 8.5% to 10% of them singletons. Concerning this clone itself: What it binds is not known.

This chain uses TRBV2 with TRBJ1-1; D not certain. This sequence originates from a middle-aged man in good health and CMV-seronegative. Sequenced: PBMCs. The CDR3 region has the DNA TGTGCCAGTCGGGCGGTGGGAGACACTGAAGCTTTCTTT. Protein product: CASRAVGDTEAFF.